Listed below are T cell receptor beta chains from one sample, sequenced in a study of response to subunit inactivated influenza vaccine. MiXCR was run by TCRdb on the RT-PCR reads, yielding one entry per CDR3 protein. Of 540,000 or so distinct CDR3 sequences in the sample, roughly 13% were seen once. This sample comprised PBMCs from blood, obtained roughly 6 weeks after vaccination. The receptors here all came from a man in his forties or fifties who received an inactivated influenza vaccine. The conserved cysteine and the conserved F or W are not part of the CDR3 here. Clone size, where shown, is once, few, many, or a class for clones that have expanded.

>many|TRBV5-1|TRBJ1-6
ASSAGTEYSPLH
>few|TRBV20-1|TRBJ2-3
SALIDTQY
>few|TRBV27|TRBJ2-1
ASSVIPTGTGGYNEQF
>-|TRBV28|TRBJ1-2
ASSPSAGTGLYGYT
>-|TRBV6-5|TRBJ2-4
ASSSTVRAKNIQY
>many|TRBV5-5|TRBJ2-3
ASTLGLGWY
>few|TRBV11-2|TRBJ1-4
ASSLEPGGGTKLF
>few|TRBV7-6|TRBJ2-3
ASSPGLAGDTDTQY
>-|TRBV11-1|TRBJ2-7
ASSGGGSVDEQY
>few|TRBV7-9|TRBJ2-1
ASSQGGWQF
>-|TRBV15|TRBJ1-2
ATKIDSIGGYT
>few|TRBV6-2/TRBV6-3|TRBJ2-7
ASSSPDRALTRQY
>-|TRBV20-1|TRBJ2-2
SARDRLSGTGNTGELF
>few|TRBV5-1|TRBJ2-5
ASSQLAEGETQY
>few|TRBV20-1|TRBJ2-3
SARPLRTREGTDTQY
>few|TRBV20-1|TRBJ1-6
SARGTGGPNSYNSPLH
>few|TRBV12-3/TRBV12-4|TRBJ2-1
ASSLGVAINEQF